This TCR beta chain was sequenced for a study of blood T cells in healthy people across ages. It was with a sample-barcoded 5' primer and a J-beta primer mix that a second PCR of roughly 7 to 12 cycles was run. TCRdb itself ran the 5' RACE reads through MiXCR, one entry per CDR3 protein. Of over 1.5 million distinct CDR3 sequences listed, around half were seen once; the top ten hold around 2.1%. The germline gives CDR1 DFQATT, CDR2 SNEGSKA (reference sequence). The J segment lost 11 bases and the V segment lost 4 bases, leaving 2 bases of the junction unmatched. The CDR3 spans 11 residues. The sequencing input was blood. This TCR derives from a woman aged 40-49 years in good health. The gene calls are TRBV20-1 and TRBJ1-6; 7 nucleotides agree with TRBD1. DNA of the CDR3: TGCAGTGCTAACAGGGGAGCACCCCTCCACTTT. Translated: CSANRGAPLHF.